The clone carrying this T cell receptor (beta chain) was found once. The target antigen is unknown. The entry originates in a study of T cell responses to AZD1222 COVID-19 vaccine. Germline V lookup: CDR1 MNHEY, CDR2 SVGEGT. The CDR3 is 14 amino acids. V gave up 0 bases and J gave up 11 bases, with 16 bases separating them. Study results and limitations: Within unmutated variant regions lay the reported targets of nearly half of spike-specific TCRs. CD4 TCRs linked to vaccination spanned spike, dominating at 160-218 and 743-854. After the peak T cell response, and only then, were repertoires sampled. White British donors predominated, females outnumbered males, and clonal diversity was possibly underestimated.

Assay: immunoSEQ multiplex PCR; the TCRdb copy retains only in-frame clones and omits some. The sample lists 150,000 or so clones, approximately 90% occurring once. The specimen comprised peripheral blood, sampled on day 0 of AZD1222 vaccination. The chain joins TRBV6-2 or TRBV6-3 to TRBJ1-1, with D unclear. The TCR was taken from an adult in good health. The CDR3 coding sequence is TGTGCCAGCAGTTACTCGAGGGCAGCGGGAGTGGCTTTCTTT. Encoded protein: CASSYSRAAGVAFF.